The 8 T cell receptor beta chains below all came from one sample that was sequenced in a study of T-cell reconstitution after alpha-beta-depleted transplantation in children. Unique molecular identifiers were used to barcode this TCRbeta library. MiXCR, applied by TCRdb to the PCR reads, yields one record per CDR3 protein. The repertoire holds more than 400,000 distinct CDR3 sequences, with 9.5% to 12% as singletons. The sample in question was PBMCs, mostly from graft donor cells, obtained 180 days after TCRalphabeta/CD19-depleted stem cell transplant. Source of these receptors: a female patient aged 2-9 years who had a stem cell transplant for aplastic anemia, so the T cells may come from the graft donor.

This clonotype was counted a few times. The chain has TRBV30 and TRBJ1-2; TRBD1 agrees at 7 bases. J was trimmed by 3 bases and V by 3 bases; bases with no gene match: 10. The germline gives CDR1 GTSNPN, CDR2 SVGIG (reference sequence). The length of the CDR3 is 15 residues. The CDR3 protein is CAWSHLTGFHYGYTF. The CDR3 nucleotides read TGTGCCTGGAGCCACCTGACAGGGTTTCACTATGGCTACACCTTC.

The CDR3 loop reads CASSLYPWTSGLKETQYF. As DNA, the CDR3 is TGTGCCAGCAGCTTATACCCGTGGACTAGCGGGTTAAAAGAGACCCAGTACTTC. The chain recombines TRBV11-2 with TRBJ2-5; 11 nucleotides align to TRBD2. Unmatched junction bases numbered 11, after V lost 2 bases and J lost 3 bases. The length of the CDR3 is 18 residues. Germline CDR1 and CDR2: SGHAT and FQNNGV.

This clonotype was observed a few times. The gene calls are TRBV7-2 and TRBJ1-3; a possible D gene is TRBD1 (5 bases). Between the trimmed V and J ends, which lost 3 bases and 2 bases, there was a span of 8 bases. This CDR3 region has 14 residues. Germline assignment: CDR1 SGHTA and CDR2 FQGNSA. The CDR3 DNA reads TGTGCCAGCAGCTTCCAGGGCCCTGGAAACACCATATATTTT. This encodes CASSFQGPGNTIYF.

This clonotype was seen only a few times. V and J are TRBV12-3 or TRBV12-4 and TRBJ2-7, with 10 bases aligning to TRBD1. CDR3 length: 13 amino acids. The CDR3 loop is CASSLTRTGGGSV. DNA for the CDR3: TGTGCCAGCAGTTTAACTAGGACAGGGGGAGGTAGCGTC.

This clonotype occurred a few times. This chain uses TRBV20-1 with TRBJ2-2, with a tentative D call TRBD2 (6 bases). Per the germline V gene, CDR1 is DFQATT and CDR2 is SNEGSKA (reference sequence). Trimming took off 3 bases at V and 0 bases at J, with 17 bases between the two ends. The CDR3 contains 17 residues. CDR3 region: CSARDSGGGSNTGELFF. The CDR3, as DNA: TGCAGTGCTAGGGATAGCGGAGGCGGATCGAACACCGGGGAGCTGTTTTTT.

About this clonotype: Just one base apart from a much larger clone, this may be a read error. The J gene is TRBJ1-1, the V gene TRBV20-1, with 8 bases lining up with TRBD1. This CDR3 spans 15 amino acids. Germline V lookup: CDR1 DFQATT, CDR2 SNEGSKA (reference sequence). The CDR3 sequence is CCASLAGTGNTEAFF. The CDR3 DNA is TGCTGTGCTAGCCTAGCCGGGACAGGGAACACTGAAGCTTTCTTT.

This clonotype was counted many times. The CDR3 region is CASSFVTNGYGGANVLTF. The CDR3 DNA reads as TGTGCCAGCAGTTTTGTGACTAATGGCTATGGGGGGGCCAACGTCCTGACTTTC. The chain carries TRBV28 and TRBJ2-6; D may be TRBD2 (5 bases). The ends were cut back, 3 bases at V and 4 bases at J, with 19 bases in the middle. The CDR3 covers 18 residues. Germline loops: CDR1 MDHEN, CDR2 SYDVKM.

This clonotype was seen a handful of times. The rearrangement joins TRBV20-1 to TRBJ1-2, with a possible D match to TRBD1 (6 bases). Germline CDR1 is DFQATT and CDR2 is SNEGSKA (reference sequence). V dropped 6 bases and J dropped 2 bases, with 16 bases sitting between them. The CDR3 has 14 residues. Here the CDR3 reads CSAPQAGANYGYTF. CDR3 coding DNA: TGCAGTGCCCCCCAGGCGGGGGCAAACTATGGCTACACCTTC.